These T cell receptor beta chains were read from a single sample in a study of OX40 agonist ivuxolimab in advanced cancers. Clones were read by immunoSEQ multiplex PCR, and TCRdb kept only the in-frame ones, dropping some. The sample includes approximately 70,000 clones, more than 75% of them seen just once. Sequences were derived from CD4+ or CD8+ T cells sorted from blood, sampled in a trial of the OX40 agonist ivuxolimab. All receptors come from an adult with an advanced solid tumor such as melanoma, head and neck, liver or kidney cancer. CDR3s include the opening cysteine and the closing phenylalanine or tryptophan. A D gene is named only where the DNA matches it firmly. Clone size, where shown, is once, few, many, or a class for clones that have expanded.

TGCAGTGCTAGCGGAGGCACTGAAGCTTTCTTT CSASGGTEAFF - TRBJ1-1 - TRBV20-1
TGTGCCAGCAGTGACCTAAAACATAGCACAGATACGCAGTATTTT CASSDLKHSTDTQYF - TRBJ2-3 - TRBV2
TGTGCCAGCAGCCCCCTACTGAACTCCTACGAGCAGTACTTC CASSPLLNSYEQYF - TRBJ2-7 - TRBV28
TGTGCCAGCAGCTTCTTATGGGTGAGCTCCTACAATGAGCAGTTCTTC CASSFLWVSSYNEQFF - TRBJ2-1 - TRBV7-2
TGCGCCAGCAGCGTCAGGGGAGCTGGAAACACCATATATTTT CASSVRGAGNTIYF - TRBJ1-3 - TRBV5-1
TGCGCCAGCAGCTTGGCGATCACCGGGGAGCTGTTTTTT CASSLAITGELFF - TRBJ2-2 - TRBV5-1
TGTGCCAGCAGCCTACCTACGGGGGAGAACTATGGCTACACCTTC CASSLPTGENYGYTF - TRBJ1-2 - TRBV5-4
TGTGCCAGCAGCCAAGAGAACAGGGAAGCCGAGCAGTACTTC CASSQENREAEQYF - TRBJ2-7 - TRBV9
TGTGCCAGCAGCTTAGACCCTCTCACTGAAGCTTTCTTT CASSLDPLTEAFF - TRBJ1-1 - TRBV7-2
TGTGCCAGTACCGAGGGAGACCCAACAGATACGCAGTATTTT CASTEGDPTDTQYF few TRBJ2-3 - TRBV19
TGTGCCAGTAGTACGGGACAGGGGCAACCCTACGAGCAGTACTTC CASSTGQGQPYEQYF - TRBJ2-7 TRBD1 TRBV19
TGCGCCAGCAGCTCCGGGACAGGGAATAATTCACCCCTCCACTTT CASSSGTGNNSPLHF - TRBJ1-6 TRBD1 TRBV5-1
TGTGCCCCGTGGACTGAAGCTTTCTTT CAPWTEAFF few TRBJ1-1 - TRBV6-1
TGCGCCAGCAGCTTGGATCCTAGCGGATACACCGGGGAGCTGTTTTTT CASSLDPSGYTGELFF - TRBJ2-2 TRBD2 TRBV5-1
TGTGCCAGCAGCTTGGCCGTATACCTGGGGACTGAAGCTTTCTTT CASSLAVYLGTEAFF - TRBJ1-1 - TRBV5-5
TGTGCCAGCAGCTTGGGACAGCAGATAGGAAACACCATATATTTT CASSLGQQIGNTIYF - TRBJ1-3 TRBD1 TRBV7-2
TGTGCCTGGAGGGGGACAGTCAATCAGCCCCAGCATTTT CAWRGTVNQPQHF - TRBJ1-5 TRBD1 TRBV30
TGTGCCAGCAGTTTGGTAGGGCTGGGGAACACTGAAGCTTTCTTT CASSLVGLGNTEAFF - TRBJ1-1 - TRBV27
TGTGCCAGCAGCTTAGCTTACACTGAAGCTTTCTTT CASSLAYTEAFF - TRBJ1-1 - TRBV7-9
TGTGCCAGCAGTAGACAGGGTCTGGATCAGCCCCAGCATTTT CASSRQGLDQPQHF few TRBJ1-5 TRBD1 TRBV27
TGCGCCAGCAGCTCGGTCGACAGGACGGCCTACGAGCAGTACTTC CASSSVDRTAYEQYF - TRBJ2-7 - TRBV5-1
TGTGCCAGCAGCGTGTTGGGGGAACCCAATTCACCCCTCCACTTT CASSVLGEPNSPLHF - TRBJ1-6 - TRBV9
TGTGCCAGCAGCCAAGATAGGAAACATACCCTGGACAGGGCGGTTTGGGATGAGCAGTTCTTC CASSQDRKHTLDRAVWDEQFF - TRBJ2-1 TRBD1 TRBV4-2
TGTGCCAGCCACCGGGAGGGCCGGGAGCTGTTTTTT CASHREGRELFF - TRBJ2-2 TRBD2 TRBV5-5
TGCGCCAGCAGCCCGGAGACGGTGAACTATGGCTACACCTTC CASSPETVNYGYTF once TRBJ1-2 - TRBV5-1
TGTGCCAGCAGTCAACTAGCGGGACTGTCCGGGGAGCTGTTTTTT CASSQLAGLSGELFF - TRBJ2-2 TRBD2 TRBV6-1
TGCGCCAGCAGTATACAGGCCCATGAGCAGTACTTC CASSIQAHEQYF - TRBJ2-7 - TRBV5-1